Presented here are 19 T cell receptor beta chains from one specimen sequenced in a study of cytomegalovirus exposure and HLA in healthy donors. Generated by immunoSEQ multiplex PCR, the TCRdb table keeps only in-frame clones and is missing some. The sample includes roughly 70,000 clones, roughly 95% of them seen just once. Sequenced: PBMCs. The receptor set was obtained from a man aged 18-30 years in good health and CMV-seronegative.

This clone was recorded once. The chain couples TRBV5-6 to TRBJ2-2; perhaps TRBD2 as D (5 bases). This CDR3 spans 13 amino acids. V shed 0 bases and J shed 6 bases, with 6 bases lying between them. Germline values: CDR1 SGHDT, CDR2 YYEEEE. CDR3 nucleotide sequence: TGTGCCAGCAGCTTGGGAGGGCCCGGGGAGCTGTTTTTT. As protein: CASSLGGPGELFF. The complete variable domain, with remaining parts taken from reference TRBV5-6 and TRBJ2-2, reads DAGVTQSPTHLIKTRGQQVTLRCSPKSGHDTVSWYQQALGQGPQFIFQYYEEEERQRGNFPDRFSGHQFPNYSSELNVNALLLGDSALYLCASSLGGPGELFFGEGSRLTVL.

The V call is TRBV6-6, the J call TRBJ1-2; 8 nucleotides agree with TRBD1. With V trimmed by 5 bases and J by 3 bases, 2 bases remained unmatched. Germline CDR1 and CDR2: MNHNY and SVGAGI (reference sequence). This CDR3 has 13 residues. CDR3 DNA sequence: TGTGCCAGCAGTCCAGGGGGCCACTATGGCTACACCTTC. Translated, it gives CASSPGGHYGYTF.

The rearrangement links TRBV2 to TRBJ1-2; 7 bases map to TRBD1. Germline CDR1 SNHLY, CDR2 FYNNEI. Trimming cost V 5 bases and J 4 bases; bases outside gene matches: 7. The CDR3 runs to 14 residues. The CDR3 loop reads CASSRDGQVYGYTF. The CDR3 coding sequence is TGTGCCAGCAGTAGAGACGGACAGGTCTATGGCTACACCTTC.

V usage is TRBV27 and J usage is TRBJ1-2; D gene ambiguous. The V and J ends lost 2 bases and 4 bases respectively, with 11 bases between them. CDR1 MNHEY and CDR2 SMNVEV come from the germline V gene (reference sequence). This CDR3 spans 14 amino acids. CDR3 protein: CASSLRGSPYGYTF. The DNA of the CDR3 is TGTGCCAGCAGTTTACGGGGTAGCCCCTATGGCTACACCTTC.

This rearrangement joins TRBV18 to TRBJ2-2, with D possibly being TRBD1 (5 bases). The CDR3 consists of 15 residues. The germline V gene encodes CDR1 KGHSH and CDR2 LQKENI. V lost 4 bases and J 5 bases, leaving 14 bases between the germline ends. The CDR3 sequence: CASSLNWRQTGELFF. CDR3 bases: TGTGCCAGCTCACTCAACTGGAGACAGACCGGGGAGCTGTTTTTT.

The V gene is TRBV19, the J gene TRBJ1-1, with D tentatively TRBD1 (5 bases). Looked up from germline, CDR1 is LNHDA and CDR2 is SQIVND (reference sequence). V lost 1 base and J lost 4, with 7 bases in between. The CDR3 has 13 residues. The CDR3 here is CASSIGQPTEAFF. In DNA, the CDR3 is TGTGCCAGTAGTATAGGACAGCCCACTGAAGCTTTCTTT.

The J gene is TRBJ2-5, the V gene TRBV4-1; 7 bases map to TRBD2. There are 17 residues in the CDR3. V was pared by 3 bases and J by 2 bases, with 12 bases of the junction left unmatched. Germline CDR1 MGHRA, CDR2 YSYEKL. This CDR3 is CASSHPQGRGGQETQYF. CDR3 sequence (DNA): TGCGCCAGCAGCCACCCTCAAGGGAGGGGTGGACAAGAGACCCAGTACTTC.

The chain links TRBV6-4 to TRBJ2-3; D may be TRBD2 (6 bases). The CDR3 has 15 amino acids. The germline V gene encodes CDR1 MRHNA and CDR2 SNTAGT. The ends were cut back, 3 bases at V and 9 bases at J, with 19 bases in the middle. CDR3 sequence: CASSETRESRETQYF. The CDR3 nucleotides read TGTGCCAGCAGTGAAACCCGGGAGTCTCGGGAAACGCAGTATTTT.

The chain couples TRBV2 to TRBJ2-1, with 8 positions matching TRBD2. The ends lost 3 bases at V and 2 bases at J; junction bases unmatched: 3. The CDR3 contains 15 residues. Germline V gene sequence: CDR1 SNHLY, CDR2 FYNNEI. CDR3 sequence: CASSEVAGPYNEQFF. CDR3 coding DNA: TGTGCCAGCAGTGAGGTAGCGGGACCCTACAATGAGCAGTTCTTC. Variable domain in full (rest from reference TRBV2 and TRBJ2-1): EPEVTQTPSHQVTQMGQEVILRCVPISNHLYFYWYRQILGQKVEFLVSFYNNEISEKSEIFDDQFSVERPDGSNFTLKIRSTKLEDSAMYFCASSEVAGPYNEQFFGPGTRLTVL.

The chain joins TRBV5-1 to TRBJ2-2; a weak D match, TRBD2 (5 bases). The CDR3 runs 16 residues. CDR1 and CDR2 from the germline V gene are SGHRS and YFSETQ. V gave up 2 bases and J gave up 0 bases, with 11 bases separating them. CDR3 coding DNA: TGCGCCAGCAGCTTATTTGAGCGGACGAACACCGGGGAGCTGTTTTTT. Protein: CASSLFERTNTGELFF.

V is TRBV2 and J is TRBJ1-1, with D possibly matching TRBD1 (6 bases). Germline values: CDR1 SNHLY, CDR2 FYNNEI. The CDR3 contains 14 residues. The V end was cut by 6 bases, the J end by 0 bases, with 11 bases between. This CDR3 is CASRTGSLNTEAFF. The CDR3 DNA sequence: TGTGCCAGCAGGACAGGTTCCCTGAACACTGAAGCTTTCTTT.

The rearrangement links TRBV10-3 to TRBJ1-1; D is perhaps TRBD1 (5 bases). The CDR3 is made up of 16 amino acids. The V gene's germline CDR1 is ENHRY and CDR2 SYGVKD. V lost 4 bases and J lost 3, with 18 bases in between. CDR3 DNA sequence: TGTGCCATCAGTGCCCAAGGGGTGTACACGGACACTGAAGCTTTCTTT. It encodes CAISAQGVYTDTEAFF.

The chain employs TRBV11-2 and TRBJ1-2; D might be TRBD1 (6 bases). Trimming pared 3 bases from V and 5 bases from J, leaving 13 bases between. The CDR3 contains 14 residues. The V gene's germline CDR1 is SGHAT and CDR2 FQNNGV. The CDR3 DNA sequence: TGTGCCAGCAGCTTTAACCGGGACATTTATGGCTACACCTTC. As protein: CASSFNRDIYGYTF. The full variable domain, with the rest looked up from reference TRBV11-2 and TRBJ1-2, is EAGVAQSPRYKIIEKRQSVAFWCNPISGHATLYWYQQILGQGPKLLIQFQNNGVVDDSQLPKDRFSAERLKGVDSTLKIQPAKLEDSAVYLCASSFNRDIYGYTFGSGTRLTVV.

The V call is TRBV7-9, the J call TRBJ2-1; the D gene is possibly TRBD2 (7 bases). The germline CDR1 and CDR2 sequences are SEHNR and FQNEAQ (reference sequence). The CDR3 is made up of 17 amino acids. Trimming pared 5 bases from V and 3 bases from J, leaving 20 bases between. CDR3: CASSKNIDGGLYNEQFF. The CDR3 DNA reads TGTGCCAGCAGCAAAAACATCGACGGGGGGCTCTACAATGAGCAGTTCTTC.

This sequence joins TRBV10-2 and TRBJ2-7; 10 nucleotides match TRBD1. CDR1 is WSHSY and CDR2 is SAAADI in the germline V gene. The junction had 5 bases not matched to a gene; V was cut back by 7 bases and J by 2 bases. There are 14 residues in the CDR3. The CDR3: CASKSGTGAYEQYF. The CDR3 coding sequence is TGCGCCAGCAAATCCGGGACAGGGGCCTACGAGCAGTACTTC.

This rearrangement joins TRBV27 to TRBJ2-5; TRBD1 agrees at 8 bases. Trimming at V came to 5 bases and at J to 0 bases, leaving 8 bases not matched to a gene. The CDR3 sequence is 16 residues long. CDR1 and CDR2 from the germline V gene are MNHEY and SMNVEV (reference sequence). As DNA, the CDR3 is TGTGCCAGCAGTCTAAACGGACAGGGCCACCAAGAGACCCAGTACTTC. Its protein is CASSLNGQGHQETQYF.

The rearrangement links TRBV5-1 to TRBJ2-1; tentatively, D is TRBD2 (6 bases). The CDR3 is 14 residues long. From germline, CDR1 is SGHRS and CDR2 YFSETQ. Trimming removed 0 bases from V and 8 bases from J, with 12 bases in between. DNA of the CDR3: TGCGCCAGCAGCTTGGAGACTAGAATCGATGAGCAGTTCTTC. Amino acid sequence: CASSLETRIDEQFF.

The chain joins TRBV25-1 to TRBJ2-3; a weak D match, TRBD1 (8 bases). This CDR3 comprises 17 residues. CDR1 and CDR2 (germline): MGHDK, SYGVNS. Trimming removed 4 bases from V and 4 bases from J, with 21 bases in between. In DNA, the CDR3 is TGTGCCAGCAGTGGAGTTCACAGGGGGGGGGCGGCAGATACGCAGTATTTT. It translates to CASSGVHRGGAADTQYF.

The V gene is TRBV4-1, the J gene TRBJ2-2; D is unresolved. CDR3 length: 17 amino acids. Germline CDR1 MGHRA, CDR2 YSYEKL. V was pared by 0 bases and J by 1 base, with 12 bases between. Written as DNA, the CDR3 is TGCGCCAGCAGCCAAGATTTCGATCGGTTGAACACCGGGGAGCTGTTTTTT. The encoded protein is CASSQDFDRLNTGELFF.